Given below is one T cell receptor beta chain in context. Its antigen is still unknown. The protocol was immunoSEQ multiplex PCR, while the TCRdb copy is restricted to in-frame clones and leaves out a portion. The sample includes more than 95,000 clones, roughly 84% of them seen just once. The data are from a study of T cell responses to AZD1222 COVID-19 vaccine. Whole-study findings and limits: At 160-218 and 743-854, vaccine-associated CD4 TCRs were dominant, and they spanned spike.

V dropped 4 bases and J dropped 0 bases, with 12 bases sitting between them. The CDR3 has 15 residues. Germline CDR1 and CDR2: SGHTA and FQGNSA. This chain joins TRBV7-2 and TRBJ1-1; D is uncertain. The source is an adult who received the AZD1222 COVID-19 vaccine. Specimen: peripheral blood, collected 28 days after the second AZD1222 dose. The CDR3 reads CASSYQTSMNTEAFF. CDR3 nucleotide sequence: TGTGCCAGCAGCTACCAGACGAGCATGAACACTGAAGCTTTCTTT.